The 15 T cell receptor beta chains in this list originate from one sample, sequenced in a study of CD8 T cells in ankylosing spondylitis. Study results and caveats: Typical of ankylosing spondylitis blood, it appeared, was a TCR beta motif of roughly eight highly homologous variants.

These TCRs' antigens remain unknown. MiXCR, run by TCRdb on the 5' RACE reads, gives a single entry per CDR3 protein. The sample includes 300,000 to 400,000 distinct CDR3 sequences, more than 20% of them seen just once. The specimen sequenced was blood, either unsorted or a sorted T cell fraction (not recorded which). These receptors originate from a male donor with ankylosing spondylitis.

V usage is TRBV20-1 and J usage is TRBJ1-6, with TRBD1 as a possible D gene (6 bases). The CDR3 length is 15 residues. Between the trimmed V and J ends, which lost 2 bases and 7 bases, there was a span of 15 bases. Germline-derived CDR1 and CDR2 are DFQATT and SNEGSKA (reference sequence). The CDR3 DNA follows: TGCAGTGCTAGATCAGAAGGACAGCCGAATTCACCCCTCCACTTT. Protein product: CSARSEGQPNSPLHF.

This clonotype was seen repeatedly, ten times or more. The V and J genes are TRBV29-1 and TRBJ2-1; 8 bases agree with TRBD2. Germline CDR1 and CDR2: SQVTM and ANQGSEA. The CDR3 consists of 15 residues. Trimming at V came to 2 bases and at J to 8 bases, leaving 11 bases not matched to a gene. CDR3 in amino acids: CSVESFGSGNDEQFF. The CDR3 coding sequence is TGCAGCGTTGAAAGTTTCGGTAGCGGGAACGATGAGCAGTTCTTC.

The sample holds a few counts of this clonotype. The CDR3 nucleotides read TGTGCCAGCAGCCAAGATGGGATAGCTAGCCTCTACGAGCAGTACTTC. Translated, it gives CASSQDGIASLYEQYF. This chain uses TRBV3-1 with TRBJ2-7; possible D gene TRBD2, 5 bases. The CDR3 sequence is 16 residues long. Germline CDR1 LGHDT, CDR2 YNNKEL (reference sequence). Between the trimmed V and J ends, which lost 0 bases and 3 bases, there was a span of 15 bases.

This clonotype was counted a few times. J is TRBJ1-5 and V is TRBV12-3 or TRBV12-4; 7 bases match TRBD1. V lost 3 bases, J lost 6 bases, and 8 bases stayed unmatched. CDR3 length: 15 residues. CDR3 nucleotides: TGTGCCAGCAGTTTTGGGCAGGGGGTCTTTCAGCCCCAGCATTTT. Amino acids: CASSFGQGVFQPQHF.

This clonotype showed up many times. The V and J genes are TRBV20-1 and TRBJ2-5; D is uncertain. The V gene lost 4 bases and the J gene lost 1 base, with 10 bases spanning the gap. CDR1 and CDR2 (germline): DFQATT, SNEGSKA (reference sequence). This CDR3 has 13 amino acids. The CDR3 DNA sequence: TGCAGTGCTAACCGGGTCCCCCAAGAGACCCAGTACTTC. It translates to CSANRVPQETQYF.

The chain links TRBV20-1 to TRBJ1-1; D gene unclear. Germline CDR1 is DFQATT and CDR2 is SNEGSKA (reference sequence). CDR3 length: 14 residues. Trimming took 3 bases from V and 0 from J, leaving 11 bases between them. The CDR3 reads CSARDDFVNTEAFF. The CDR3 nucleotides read TGCAGTGCTAGGGATGATTTTGTGAACACTGAAGCTTTCTTT.

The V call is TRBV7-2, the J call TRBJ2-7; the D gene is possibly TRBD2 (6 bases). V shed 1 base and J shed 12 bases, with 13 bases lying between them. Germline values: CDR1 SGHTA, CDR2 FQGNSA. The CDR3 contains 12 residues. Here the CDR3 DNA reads TGTGCCAGCAGCTTAGACCAGGGAGGATGGTACTTC. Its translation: CASSLDQGGWYF.

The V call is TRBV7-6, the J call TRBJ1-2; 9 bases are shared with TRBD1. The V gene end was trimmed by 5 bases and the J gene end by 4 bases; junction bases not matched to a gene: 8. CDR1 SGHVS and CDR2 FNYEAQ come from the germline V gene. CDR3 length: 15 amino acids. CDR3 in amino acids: CASSPGTGMSYGYTF. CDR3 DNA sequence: TGTGCCAGCAGCCCGGGGACAGGGATGAGCTATGGCTACACCTTC.

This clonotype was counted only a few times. The CDR3 is CASSEVWVRDTGELFF. CDR3 DNA: TGTGCCAGCAGTGAGGTCTGGGTCCGAGACACCGGGGAGCTGTTTTTT. This rearrangement joins TRBV6-1 to TRBJ2-2, with D unresolved. The CDR3 contains 16 residues. The germline V and J ends were trimmed by 3 bases and 3 bases, with 14 bases remaining between them. Looked up from germline, CDR1 is MNHNS and CDR2 is SASEGT.

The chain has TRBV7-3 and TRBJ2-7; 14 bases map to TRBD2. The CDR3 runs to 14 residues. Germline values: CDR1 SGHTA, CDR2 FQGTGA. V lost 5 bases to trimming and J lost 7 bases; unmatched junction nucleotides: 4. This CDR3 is CASSEGLAGDEQYF. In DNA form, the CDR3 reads TGTGCCAGCAGCGAGGGACTAGCGGGAGATGAGCAGTACTTC.

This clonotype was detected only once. As DNA, the CDR3 is TGTGCCAGCAGTGGACAGGGGGGAAGGGAAAAACTGTTTTTT. Its translation is CASSGQGGREKLFF. V and J are TRBV28 and TRBJ1-4, with 10 bases fitting TRBD1. The germline V gene encodes CDR1 MDHEN and CDR2 SYDVKM. The J segment lost 8 bases and the V segment lost 5 bases, leaving 5 bases of the junction unmatched. This CDR3 is built from 14 residues.

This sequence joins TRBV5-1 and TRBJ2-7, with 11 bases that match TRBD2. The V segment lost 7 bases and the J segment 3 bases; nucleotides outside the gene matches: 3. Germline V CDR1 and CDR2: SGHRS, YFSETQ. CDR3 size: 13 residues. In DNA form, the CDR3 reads TGCGCCAGCGCACTAGCGGGGGACTACGAGCAGTACTTC. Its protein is CASALAGDYEQYF.

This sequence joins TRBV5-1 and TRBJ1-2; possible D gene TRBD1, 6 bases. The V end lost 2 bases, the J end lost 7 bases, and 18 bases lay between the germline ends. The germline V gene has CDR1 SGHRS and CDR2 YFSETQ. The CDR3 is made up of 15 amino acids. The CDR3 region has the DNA TGCGCCAGCAGCTTTTTCCCGGGGGCCCCTGTTGGCTACACCTTC. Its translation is CASSFFPGAPVGYTF.

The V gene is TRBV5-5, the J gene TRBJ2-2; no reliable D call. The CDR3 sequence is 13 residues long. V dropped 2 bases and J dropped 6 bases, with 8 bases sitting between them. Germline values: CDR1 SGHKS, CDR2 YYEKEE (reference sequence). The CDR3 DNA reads TGTGCCAGCAGCTTAATAGGCCCCGGGGAGCTGTTTTTT. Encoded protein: CASSLIGPGELFF.

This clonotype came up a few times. In nucleotides, the CDR3 is TGCAGTGCGATTGAAGTGGGCACTGAAGCTTTCTTT. The encoded protein is CSAIEVGTEAFF. This chain connects TRBV20-1 to TRBJ1-1; D remains ambiguous. The CDR3 contains 12 residues. In germline, CDR1 is DFQATT, CDR2 SNEGSKA (reference sequence). V was shortened by 6 bases and J by 4 bases, with 12 bases between the two germline ends.